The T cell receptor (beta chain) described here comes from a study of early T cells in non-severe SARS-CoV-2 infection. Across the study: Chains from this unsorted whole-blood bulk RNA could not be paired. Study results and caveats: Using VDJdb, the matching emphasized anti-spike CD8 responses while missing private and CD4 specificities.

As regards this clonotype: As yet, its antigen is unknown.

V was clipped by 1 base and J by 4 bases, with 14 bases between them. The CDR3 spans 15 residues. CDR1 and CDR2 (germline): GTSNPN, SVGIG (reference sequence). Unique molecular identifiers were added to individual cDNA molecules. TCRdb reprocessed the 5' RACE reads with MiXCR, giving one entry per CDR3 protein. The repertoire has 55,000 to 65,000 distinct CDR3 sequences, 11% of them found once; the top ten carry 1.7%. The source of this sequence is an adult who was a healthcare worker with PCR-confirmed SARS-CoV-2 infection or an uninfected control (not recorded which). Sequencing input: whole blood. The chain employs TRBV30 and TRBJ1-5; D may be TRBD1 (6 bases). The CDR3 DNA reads TGTGCCTGGAGTGGTCTAAGGGACACGAATCAGCCCCAGCATTTT. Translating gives CAWSGLRDTNQPQHF.